This T cell receptor (beta chain) was identified in a study of T cells after yellow fever vaccination. V was trimmed by 9 bases and J by 9 bases, leaving 24 bases between them. CDR1 is SNHLY and CDR2 is FYNNEI in the germline V gene. The CDR3 runs to 14 residues. TCRdb redid the calling of the 5' RACE reads with MiXCR, one entry per CDR3 protein. The data show about 110,000 distinct CDR3 sequences, with roughly 8.9% seen just once and over 25% held by the top ten. Study observations and caveats: Overall, a small share of clonotypes was seen in both CD4 and CD8 compartments. Any FACS-sorted repertoire could hold abundant clonotypes that contaminate it from the bulk population.

The sample holds a few counts of this clonotype. Its antigen is currently unknown. Specimen: CD8+ T cells sorted from PBMCs, collected 45 days after the yellow fever booster vaccination. This TCR came from a man aged 30-40 years who received the YFV17D yellow fever vaccine. This chain uses TRBV2 with TRBJ2-7, with D perhaps being TRBD1 or TRBD2 (5 bases each). The CDR3 is CARSEGTLDRVQYF. In nucleotides, the CDR3 is TGTGCCAGATCCGAGGGGACCCTTGATAGAGTGCAGTACTTC.